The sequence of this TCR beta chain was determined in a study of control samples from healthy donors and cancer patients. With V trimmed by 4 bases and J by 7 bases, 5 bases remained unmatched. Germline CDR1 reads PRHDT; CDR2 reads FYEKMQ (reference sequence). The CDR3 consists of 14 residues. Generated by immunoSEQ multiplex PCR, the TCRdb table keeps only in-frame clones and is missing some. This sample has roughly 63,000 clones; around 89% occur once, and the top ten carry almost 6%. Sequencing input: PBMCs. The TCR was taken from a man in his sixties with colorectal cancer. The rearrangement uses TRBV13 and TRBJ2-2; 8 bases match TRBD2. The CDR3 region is CASSSPGLGGELFF. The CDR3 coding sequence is TGTGCCAGCAGCTCTCCGGGACTAGGCGGGGAGCTGTTTTTT.